Listed below are T cell receptor beta chains from one sample, sequenced in a study of resident and recirculating memory T cells in vitiligo. Using immunoSEQ multiplex PCR, the repertoire was profiled, and TCRdb retains in-frame clones only, with some absent. The sample includes tens of thousands of clones, around 92% of them seen just once. Material for sequencing was blood. The receptors were gathered from a male donor with vitiligo. Both conserved end residues are part of each CDR3. Fields, in order: J gene, D gene, clone size, CDR3 length, V gene, CDR3 DNA, CDR3 protein. A D gene is named only where the DNA matches it firmly. Clone size, where shown, is once, few, many, or a class for clones that have expanded.

TRBJ1-5 | - | - | 13 | TRBV19 | TGTGCCAGTAGCCCCCCCGGGGGTCAGCCCCAGCATTTT | CASSPPGGQPQHF
TRBJ2-7 | - | few | 13 | TRBV9 | TGTGCCAGCAGCGTCTACGAGAGGAGCGAGCAGTACTTC | CASSVYERSEQYF
TRBJ1-5 | TRBD1 | - | 15 | TRBV7-8 | TGTGCCAGCAGCTCTTGGACAGGGGGCCGTCAGCCCCAGCATTTT | CASSSWTGGRQPQHF
TRBJ1-6 | - | - | 14 | TRBV30 | TGTGCCTGGAGTTTAGCAGGGGTGTTCTCACCCCTCCACTTT | CAWSLAGVFSPLHF
TRBJ2-7 | TRBD2 | - | 15 | TRBV5-1 | TGCGCCAGCAGCTCGGGAGGGAGAGCCGGGGACGAGCAGTACTTC | CASSSGGRAGDEQYF
TRBJ1-1 | - | - | 12 | TRBV2 | TGTGCCAGCAGTGAATGGAGGACTGAAGCTTTCTTT | CASSEWRTEAFF
TRBJ2-2 | TRBD2 | - | 16 | TRBV4-1 | TGCGCCAGCAGCCGAGAGGGCGGGAGGGTCACCGGGGAGCTGTTTTTT | CASSREGGRVTGELFF
TRBJ2-7 | TRBD1 | - | 15 | TRBV27 | TGTGCCAGCACCCCTAAGGGGACAGGGGCCTACGAGCAGTACTTC | CASTPKGTGAYEQYF
TRBJ2-7 | TRBD2 | - | 15 | TRBV4-2 | TGTGCCAGCAGCCAAGATAGCGGGGGGACCTACGAGCAGTACTTC | CASSQDSGGTYEQYF
TRBJ1-1 | - | - | 14 | TRBV19 | TGTGCCAGCACCCGGGGGACGGTGAACACTGAAGCTTTCTTT | CASTRGTVNTEAFF
TRBJ1-1 | TRBD1 | - | 16 | TRBV4-1 | TGCGCCAGCAGCCGGGGGACAGGGCTTCTCACTGGAGAAGCTTTCTTT | CASSRGTGLLTGEAFF
TRBJ1-4 | TRBD1 | - | 14 | TRBV28 | TGTGCCATCGGAAGAGGGACAGCTAATGAAAAACTGTTTTTT | CAIGRGTANEKLFF
TRBJ2-7 | TRBD2 | once | 14 | TRBV30 | TGTGCCTGGAGCGTACTAGCGGGAGGAATCGAGCAGTACTTC | CAWSVLAGGIEQYF